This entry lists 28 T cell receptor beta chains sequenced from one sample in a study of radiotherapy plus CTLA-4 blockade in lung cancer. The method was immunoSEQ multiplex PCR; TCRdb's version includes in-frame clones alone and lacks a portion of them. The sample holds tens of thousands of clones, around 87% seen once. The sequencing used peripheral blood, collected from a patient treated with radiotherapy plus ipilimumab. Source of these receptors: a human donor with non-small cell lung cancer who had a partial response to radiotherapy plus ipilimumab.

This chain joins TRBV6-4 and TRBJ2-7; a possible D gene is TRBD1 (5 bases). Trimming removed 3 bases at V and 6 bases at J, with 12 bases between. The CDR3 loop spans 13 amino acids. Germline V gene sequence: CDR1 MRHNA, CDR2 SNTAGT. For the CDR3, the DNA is TGTGCCAGCAGTGAGGCAGGGCTCGGCGAGCAGTACTTC. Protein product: CASSEAGLGEQYF.

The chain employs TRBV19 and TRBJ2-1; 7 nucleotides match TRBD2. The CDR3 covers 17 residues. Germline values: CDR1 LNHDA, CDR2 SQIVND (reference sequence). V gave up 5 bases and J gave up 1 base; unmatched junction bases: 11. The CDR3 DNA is TGTGCCAGTAGTGATATGCTAGCGGCATTGTCCTACAATGAGCAGTTCTTC. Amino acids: CASSDMLAALSYNEQFF.

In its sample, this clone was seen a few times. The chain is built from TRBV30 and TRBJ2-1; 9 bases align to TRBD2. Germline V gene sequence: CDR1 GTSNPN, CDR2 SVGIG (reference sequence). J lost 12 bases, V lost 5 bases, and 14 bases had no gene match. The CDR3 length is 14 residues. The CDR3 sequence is CAWQKPAGGRWQFF. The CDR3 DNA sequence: TGTGCCTGGCAAAAGCCAGCGGGAGGACGGTGGCAGTTCTTC.

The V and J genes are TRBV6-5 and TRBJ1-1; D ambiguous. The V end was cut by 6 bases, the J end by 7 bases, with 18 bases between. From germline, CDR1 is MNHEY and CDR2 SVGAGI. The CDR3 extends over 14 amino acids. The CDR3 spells CASSPMGGTIEAFF. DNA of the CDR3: TGTGCCAGCAGCCCCATGGGAGGAACTATTGAAGCTTTCTTT.

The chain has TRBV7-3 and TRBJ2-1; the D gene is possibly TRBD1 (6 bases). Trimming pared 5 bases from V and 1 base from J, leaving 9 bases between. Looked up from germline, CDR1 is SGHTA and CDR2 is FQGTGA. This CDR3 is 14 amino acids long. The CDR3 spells CASSPDRSYNEQFF. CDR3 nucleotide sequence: TGTGCCAGCAGCCCGGACAGATCCTACAATGAGCAGTTCTTC.

Written as DNA, the CDR3 is TGTGCCAGCAGCCCTACCGGGACAGTAAACACCGGGGAGCTGTTTTTT. This codes for CASSPTGTVNTGELFF. The rearrangement uses TRBV13 and TRBJ2-2; TRBD1 aligns across 7 bases. This CDR3 has 16 residues. Per the germline V gene, CDR1 is PRHDT and CDR2 is FYEKMQ (reference sequence). V gave up 5 bases and J gave up 2 bases; unmatched junction bases: 8.

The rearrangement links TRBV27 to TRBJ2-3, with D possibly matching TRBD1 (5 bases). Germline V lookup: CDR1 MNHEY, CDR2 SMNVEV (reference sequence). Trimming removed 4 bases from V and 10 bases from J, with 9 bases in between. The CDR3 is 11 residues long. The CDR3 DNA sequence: TGTGCCAGCAGTTCGGAAGGGGCGCAGTATTTT. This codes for CASSSEGAQYF.

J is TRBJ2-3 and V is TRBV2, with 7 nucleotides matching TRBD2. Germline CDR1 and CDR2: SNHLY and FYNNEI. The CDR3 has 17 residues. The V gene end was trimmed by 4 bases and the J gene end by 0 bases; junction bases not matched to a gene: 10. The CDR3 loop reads CASSGGTTTLSTDTQYF. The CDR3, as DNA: TGTGCCAGCAGTGGGGGGACTACCACCTTGAGCACAGATACGCAGTATTTT.

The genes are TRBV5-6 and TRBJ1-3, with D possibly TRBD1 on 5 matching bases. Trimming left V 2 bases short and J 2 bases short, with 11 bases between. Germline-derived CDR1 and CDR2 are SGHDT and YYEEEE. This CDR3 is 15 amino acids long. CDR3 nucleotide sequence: TGTGCCAGCAGCTTCCCTCGGGGGGCTGGAAACACCATATATTTT. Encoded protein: CASSFPRGAGNTIYF.

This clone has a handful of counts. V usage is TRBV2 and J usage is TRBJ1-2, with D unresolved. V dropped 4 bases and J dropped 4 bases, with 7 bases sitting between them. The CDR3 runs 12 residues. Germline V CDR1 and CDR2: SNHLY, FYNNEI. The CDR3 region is CASSGLGYGYTF. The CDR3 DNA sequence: TGTGCCAGCAGTGGACTGGGCTATGGCTACACCTTC.

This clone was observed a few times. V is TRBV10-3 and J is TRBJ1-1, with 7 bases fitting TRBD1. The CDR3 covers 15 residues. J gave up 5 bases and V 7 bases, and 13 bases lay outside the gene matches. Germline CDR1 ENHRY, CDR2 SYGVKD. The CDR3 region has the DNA TGTGCCATCATGAACGACAGGGCGGGGAATACTGAAGCTTTCTTT. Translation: CAIMNDRAGNTEAFF.

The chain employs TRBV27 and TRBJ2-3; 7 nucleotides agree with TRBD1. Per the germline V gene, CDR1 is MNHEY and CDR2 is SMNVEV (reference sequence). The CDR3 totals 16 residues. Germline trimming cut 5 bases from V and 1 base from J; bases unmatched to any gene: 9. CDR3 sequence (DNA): TGTGCCAGCAGTCAAAGTCGGACAGGACGCACAGATACGCAGTATTTT. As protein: CASSQSRTGRTDTQYF.

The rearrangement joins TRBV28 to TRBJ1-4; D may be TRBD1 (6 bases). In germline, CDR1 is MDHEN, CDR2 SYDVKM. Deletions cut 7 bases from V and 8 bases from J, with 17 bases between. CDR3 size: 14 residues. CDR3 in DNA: TGTGCCAGCACCGCTAACAGGGAACGCGAAAAACTGTTTTTT. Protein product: CASTANREREKLFF.

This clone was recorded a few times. The CDR3 DNA sequence: TGTGCCAGCAGGCAAGGACAGAGTGGAAACACCATATATTTT. Translating gives CASRQGQSGNTIYF. The chain links TRBV28 to TRBJ1-3; a weak D match, TRBD1 (6 bases). Germline V gene lookup returns CDR1 MDHEN and CDR2 SYDVKM. Trimming cost V 6 bases and J 3 bases, with 12 bases left between them. This CDR3 is built from 14 residues. The complete variable domain, with remaining parts taken from reference TRBV28 and TRBJ1-3, reads DVKVTQSSRYLVKRTGEKVFLECVQDMDHENMFWYRQDPGLGLRLIYFSYDVKMKEKGDIPEGYSVSREKKERFSLILESASTNQTSMYLCASRQGQSGNTIYFGEGSWLTVV.

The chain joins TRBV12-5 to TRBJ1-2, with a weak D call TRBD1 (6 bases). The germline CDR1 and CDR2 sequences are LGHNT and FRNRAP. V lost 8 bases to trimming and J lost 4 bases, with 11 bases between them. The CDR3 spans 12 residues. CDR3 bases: TGTGCTAGTCAGACAGGACCCTATGGCTACACCTTC. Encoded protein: CASQTGPYGYTF.

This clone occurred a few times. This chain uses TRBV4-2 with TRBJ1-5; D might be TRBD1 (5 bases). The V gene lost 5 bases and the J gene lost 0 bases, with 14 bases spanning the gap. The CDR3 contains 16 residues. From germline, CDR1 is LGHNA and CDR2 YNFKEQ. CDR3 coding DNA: TGTGCCAGCAGCACACTCGGGGGGGATAGCAATCAGCCCCAGCATTTT. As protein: CASSTLGGDSNQPQHF.

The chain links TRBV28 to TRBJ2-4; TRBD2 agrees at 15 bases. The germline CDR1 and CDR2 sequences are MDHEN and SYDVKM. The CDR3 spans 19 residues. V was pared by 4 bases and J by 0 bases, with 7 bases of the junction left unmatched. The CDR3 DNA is TGTGCCAGCAGTTACCCGGGACTAGCGGGAGGATTAGCCAAAAACATTCAGTACTTC. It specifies CASSYPGLAGGLAKNIQYF.

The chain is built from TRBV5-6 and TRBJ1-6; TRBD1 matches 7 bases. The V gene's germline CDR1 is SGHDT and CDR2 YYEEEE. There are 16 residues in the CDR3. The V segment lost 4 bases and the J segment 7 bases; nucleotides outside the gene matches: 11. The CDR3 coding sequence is TGTGCCAGCAGCACATCGGGACAGAGCATAAATTCACCCCTCCACTTT. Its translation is CASSTSGQSINSPLHF.

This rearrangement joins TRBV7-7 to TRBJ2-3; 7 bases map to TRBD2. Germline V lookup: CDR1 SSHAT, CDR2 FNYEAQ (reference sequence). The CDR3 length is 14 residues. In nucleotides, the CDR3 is TGTGCTAGATCGGTCGGGAGGAATACAGGCACGCAGTATTTT. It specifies CARSVGRNTGTQYF.

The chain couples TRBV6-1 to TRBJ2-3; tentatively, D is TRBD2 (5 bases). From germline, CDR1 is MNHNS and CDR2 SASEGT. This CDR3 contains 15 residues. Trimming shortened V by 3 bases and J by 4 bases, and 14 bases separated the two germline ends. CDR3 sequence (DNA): TGTGCCAGCAGTGATGGAGGACTTGGTGCAGATACGCAGTATTTT. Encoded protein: CASSDGGLGADTQYF.

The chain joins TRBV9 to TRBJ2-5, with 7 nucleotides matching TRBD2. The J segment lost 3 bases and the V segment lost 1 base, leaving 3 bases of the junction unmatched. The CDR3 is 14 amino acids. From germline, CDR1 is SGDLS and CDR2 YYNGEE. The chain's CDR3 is CASSVSGREETQYF. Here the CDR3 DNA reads TGTGCCAGCAGCGTAAGTGGGAGGGAAGAGACCCAGTACTTC.

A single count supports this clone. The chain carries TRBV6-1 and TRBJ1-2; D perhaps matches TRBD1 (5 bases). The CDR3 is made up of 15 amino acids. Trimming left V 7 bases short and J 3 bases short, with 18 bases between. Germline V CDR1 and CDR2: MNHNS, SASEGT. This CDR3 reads CASTEISRVDYGYTF. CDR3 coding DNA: TGTGCCAGCACCGAAATAAGCAGGGTCGACTATGGCTACACCTTC.

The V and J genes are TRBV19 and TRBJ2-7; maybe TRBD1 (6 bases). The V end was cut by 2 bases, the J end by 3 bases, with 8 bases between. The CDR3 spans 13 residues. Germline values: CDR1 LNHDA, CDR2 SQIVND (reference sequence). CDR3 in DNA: TGTGCCAGTAGTATAACAGGGCTCTACGAGCAGTACTTC. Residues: CASSITGLYEQYF. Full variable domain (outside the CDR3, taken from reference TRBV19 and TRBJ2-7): DGGITQSPKYLFRKEGQNVTLSCEQNLNHDAMYWYRQDPGQGLRLIYYSQIVNDFQKGDIAEGYSVSREKKESFPLTVTSAQKNPTAFYLCASSITGLYEQYFGPGTRLTVT.

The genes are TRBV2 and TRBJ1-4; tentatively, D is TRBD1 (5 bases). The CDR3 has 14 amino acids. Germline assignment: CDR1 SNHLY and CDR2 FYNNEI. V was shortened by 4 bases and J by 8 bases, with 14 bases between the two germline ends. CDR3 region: CASSGQGGWEKLFF. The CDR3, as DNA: TGTGCCAGCAGTGGGCAGGGAGGTTGGGAAAAACTGTTTTTT.

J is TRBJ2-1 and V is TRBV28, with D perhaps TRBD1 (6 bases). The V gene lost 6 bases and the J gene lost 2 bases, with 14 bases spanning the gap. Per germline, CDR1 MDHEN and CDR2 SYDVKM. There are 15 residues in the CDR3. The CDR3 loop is CASSPPGHTYNEQFF. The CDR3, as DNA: TGTGCCAGCAGCCCCCCGGGACACACCTACAATGAGCAGTTCTTC.

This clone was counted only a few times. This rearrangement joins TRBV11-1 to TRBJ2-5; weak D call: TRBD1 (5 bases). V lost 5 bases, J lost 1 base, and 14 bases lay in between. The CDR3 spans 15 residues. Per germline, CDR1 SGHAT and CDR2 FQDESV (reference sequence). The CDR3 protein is CASSLTEHPQETQYF. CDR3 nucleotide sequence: TGTGCCAGCAGCCTGACAGAGCATCCCCAAGAGACCCAGTACTTC. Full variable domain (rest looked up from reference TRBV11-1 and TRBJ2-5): EAEVAQSPRYKITEKSQAVAFWCDPISGHATLYWYRQILGQGPELLVQFQDESVVDDSQLPKDRFSAERLKGVDSTLKIQPAELGDSAMYLCASSLTEHPQETQYFGPGTRLLVL.

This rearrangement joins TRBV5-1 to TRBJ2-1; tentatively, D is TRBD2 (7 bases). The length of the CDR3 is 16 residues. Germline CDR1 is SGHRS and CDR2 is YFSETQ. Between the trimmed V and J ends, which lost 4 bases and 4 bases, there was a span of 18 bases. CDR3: CASSGGGQQGYNEQFF. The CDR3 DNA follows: TGCGCCAGCAGCGGGGGGGGCCAACAGGGTTACAATGAGCAGTTCTTC.

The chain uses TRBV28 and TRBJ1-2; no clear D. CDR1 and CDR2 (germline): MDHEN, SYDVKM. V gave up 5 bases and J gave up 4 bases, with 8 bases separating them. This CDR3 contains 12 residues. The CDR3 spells CASSQVRYGYTF. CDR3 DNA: TGTGCCAGCAGTCAGGTCCGCTATGGCTACACCTTC.